Listed below are T cell receptor beta chains from one sample, sequenced in a study of patients and donors after allogeneic stem cell transplantation. TCRdb used MiXCR to reprocess the RT-PCR reads, holding one entry per CDR3 protein. The sample shows 400,000 to 500,000 distinct CDR3 sequences, about a sixth of them seen only once. The sequenced material came from blood, either unsorted or a sorted T cell fraction (not recorded which). These receptors originate from a human donor who was either an allogeneic HSCT recipient or a stem cell or donor lymphocyte infusion donor (not recorded which). It is not recorded whose cells these are; they may come from a transplant donor. Each CDR3 is given with its conserved first and last residue. The D gene is left open where the match is weak. Part of the rows lack a size; the others show once, few, many or a class for expanded clones.

J gene: TRBJ2-2; D gene: NA; V gene: TRBV2; clone size: many; CDR3 protein: CASSLGRVNTGELFF; CDR3 DNA: TGTGCCAGCAGCCTGGGACGCGTGAACACCGGGGAGCTGTTTTTT
J gene: TRBJ1-1; D gene: NA; V gene: TRBV12-3/TRBV12-4; clone size: many; CDR3 protein: CASSLQAELEAFF; CDR3 DNA: TGTGCCAGCAGTTTACAGGCGGAGCTTGAAGCTTTCTTT
J gene: TRBJ2-2; D gene: NA; V gene: TRBV20-1; clone size: NA; CDR3 protein: CSGVGRPTGELFF; CDR3 DNA: TGCAGTGGCGTCGGGCGACCCACCGGGGAGCTGTTTTTT
J gene: TRBJ2-7; D gene: TRBD1; V gene: TRBV5-6; clone size: many; CDR3 protein: CASSVGQAPYEQYF; CDR3 DNA: TGTGCCAGCAGCGTCGGACAGGCCCCCTACGAGCAGTACTTC
J gene: TRBJ2-3; D gene: NA; V gene: TRBV30; clone size: few; CDR3 protein: CAWSVWQALTDTQYF; CDR3 DNA: TGTGCCTGGAGTGTATGGCAGGCTTTGACAGATACGCAGTATTTT
J gene: TRBJ2-7; D gene: TRBD2; V gene: TRBV6-2/TRBV6-3; clone size: few; CDR3 protein: CASSYGGGGYEQYF; CDR3 DNA: TGTGCCAGCAGTTACGGCGGGGGTGGTTACGAGCAGTACTTC
J gene: TRBJ2-3; D gene: NA; V gene: TRBV9; clone size: NA; CDR3 protein: CASSVEGAWGRDTQYF; CDR3 DNA: TGTGCCAGCAGCGTAGAAGGTGCTTGGGGGCGAGATACGCAGTATTTT
J gene: TRBJ2-1; D gene: NA; V gene: TRBV20-1; clone size: NA; CDR3 protein: CSARTGTPGGREQFF; CDR3 DNA: TGCAGTGCTAGGACCGGGACTCCCGGCGGACGTGAGCAGTTCTTC
J gene: TRBJ1-1; D gene: NA; V gene: TRBV28; clone size: NA; CDR3 protein: CASNFNQGPTEAFF; CDR3 DNA: TGTGCCAGCAACTTTAATCAGGGGCCCACTGAAGCTTTCTTT
J gene: TRBJ2-1; D gene: NA; V gene: TRBV14; clone size: few; CDR3 protein: CASSPQGRRSYNEQFF; CDR3 DNA: TGTGCCAGCAGCCCCCAGGGCAGGCGGTCCTACAATGAGCAGTTCTTC
J gene: TRBJ1-5; D gene: NA; V gene: TRBV20-1; clone size: NA; CDR3 protein: CSARAGTNQPQHF; CDR3 DNA: TGCAGTGCTAGAGCAGGGACGAATCAGCCCCAGCATTTT
J gene: TRBJ1-3; D gene: NA; V gene: TRBV5-1; clone size: few; CDR3 protein: CASSPNLQASPGNTIYF; CDR3 DNA: TGCGCCAGCAGCCCAAACCTACAGGCGTCCCCTGGAAACACCATATATTTT
J gene: TRBJ2-7; D gene: TRBD2; V gene: TRBV12-3/TRBV12-4; clone size: few; CDR3 protein: CASSLRFQRGANYEQYF; CDR3 DNA: TGTGCCAGCAGTTTAAGGTTCCAGCGGGGGGCCAACTACGAGCAGTACTTC
J gene: TRBJ2-3; D gene: TRBD1; V gene: TRBV28; clone size: few; CDR3 protein: CASSGTGRATDTQYF; CDR3 DNA: TGTGCCAGCAGTGGGACAGGGCGGGCCACAGATACGCAGTATTTT
J gene: TRBJ1-1; D gene: NA; V gene: TRBV5-5; clone size: NA; CDR3 protein: CASSINRVNTEAFF; CDR3 DNA: TGTGCCAGCAGCATCAACAGGGTGAACACTGAAGCTTTCTTT
J gene: TRBJ1-1; D gene: NA; V gene: TRBV11-2; clone size: few; CDR3 protein: CASSSHWSEAFF; CDR3 DNA: TGTGCCAGCAGCTCCCACTGGAGTGAAGCTTTCTTT
J gene: TRBJ2-7; D gene: NA; V gene: TRBV6-2/TRBV6-3; clone size: few; CDR3 protein: CASRTTWGLGEQYF; CDR3 DNA: TGTGCCAGCAGGACCACTTGGGGTCTTGGCGAGCAGTACTTC
J gene: TRBJ2-4; D gene: NA; V gene: TRBV5-1; clone size: many; CDR3 protein: CASSLGRRTLAKNIQYF; CDR3 DNA: TGCGCCAGCAGCTTGGGGCGACGGACCCTAGCCAAAAACATTCAGTACTTC
J gene: TRBJ2-1; D gene: TRBD1; V gene: TRBV27; clone size: NA; CDR3 protein: CASSYVTGSNEQFF; CDR3 DNA: TGTGCCAGCAGTTACGTGACAGGGTCCAATGAGCAGTTCTTC
J gene: TRBJ1-5; D gene: NA; V gene: TRBV9; clone size: NA; CDR3 protein: CASSVGGKVGQPQHF; CDR3 DNA: TGTGCCAGCAGCGTAGGGGGAAAGGTTGGTCAGCCCCAGCATTTT
J gene: TRBJ1-1; D gene: NA; V gene: TRBV29-1; clone size: few; CDR3 protein: CSVDRGGTEAFF; CDR3 DNA: TGCAGCGTTGATAGGGGGGGAACTGAAGCTTTCTTT
J gene: TRBJ2-5; D gene: TRBD1; V gene: TRBV7-9; clone size: few; CDR3 protein: CASSWSVGQGGETQYF; CDR3 DNA: TGTGCCAGCAGCTGGTCCGTGGGACAGGGAGGAGAGACCCAGTACTTC
J gene: TRBJ2-5; D gene: NA; V gene: TRBV2; clone size: few; CDR3 protein: CASSERGDWTQYF; CDR3 DNA: TGTGCCAGCAGTGAGCGGGGTGATTGGACCCAGTACTTC
J gene: TRBJ1-1; D gene: NA; V gene: TRBV21-1; clone size: few; CDR3 protein: CAREGAFF; CDR3 DNA: TGTGCCAGAGAGGGAGCTTTCTTT
J gene: TRBJ2-3; D gene: TRBD2; V gene: TRBV20-1; clone size: NA; CDR3 protein: CSAPVRSGSTDTQYF; CDR3 DNA: TGCAGTGCTCCCGTTCGGAGCGGGAGTACAGATACGCAGTATTTT
J gene: TRBJ2-2; D gene: NA; V gene: TRBV7-9; clone size: NA; CDR3 protein: CASRTTRSDGELFF; CDR3 DNA: TGTGCCAGCAGGACAACGCGAAGCGACGGGGAGCTGTTTTTT
J gene: TRBJ2-1; D gene: TRBD2; V gene: TRBV2; clone size: NA; CDR3 protein: CASVGLAGRNEQFF; CDR3 DNA: TGTGCCAGCGTAGGACTAGCGGGGCGGAATGAGCAGTTCTTC
J gene: TRBJ2-7; D gene: NA; V gene: TRBV12-5; clone size: many; CDR3 protein: CASGLLGSGSYEQYF; CDR3 DNA: TGTGCTAGTGGTTTGCTCGGGAGCGGCAGCTACGAGCAGTACTTC
J gene: TRBJ1-1; D gene: NA; V gene: TRBV6-1; clone size: few; CDR3 protein: CASATLMNTEAFF; CDR3 DNA: TGTGCCAGCGCGACCCTTATGAACACTGAAGCTTTCTTT
J gene: TRBJ2-1; D gene: NA; V gene: TRBV4-1; clone size: NA; CDR3 protein: CASSQETWVTYNEQFF; CDR3 DNA: TGCGCCAGCAGCCAAGAAACCTGGGTTACCTACAATGAGCAGTTCTTC
J gene: TRBJ1-4; D gene: NA; V gene: TRBV20-1; clone size: NA; CDR3 protein: CSAGLFDHEKLFF; CDR3 DNA: TGCAGTGCGGGGCTTTTTGACCATGAAAAACTGTTTTTT
J gene: TRBJ2-1; D gene: TRBD1; V gene: TRBV12-3/TRBV12-4; clone size: few; CDR3 protein: CASTLEGWTGRYNEQFF; CDR3 DNA: TGTGCCAGCACCCTAGAGGGTTGGACAGGGAGATACAATGAGCAGTTCTTC
J gene: TRBJ2-7; D gene: TRBD1; V gene: TRBV20-1; clone size: few; CDR3 protein: CSANKDRPYYEQYF; CDR3 DNA: TGCAGTGCCAACAAGGACAGGCCTTACTACGAGCAGTACTTC
J gene: TRBJ2-3; D gene: TRBD2; V gene: TRBV20-1; clone size: few; CDR3 protein: CSANLEREGLTDTQYF; CDR3 DNA: TGCAGTGCCAATTTAGAGCGGGAGGGCCTCACAGATACGCAGTATTTT
J gene: TRBJ1-5; D gene: NA; V gene: TRBV15; clone size: few; CDR3 protein: CATSRDRWAGQPQHF; CDR3 DNA: TGTGCCACCAGCAGAGATCGCTGGGCGGGACAGCCCCAGCATTTT
J gene: TRBJ1-5; D gene: TRBD1; V gene: TRBV6-5; clone size: few; CDR3 protein: CASSYSPLTGYQPQHF; CDR3 DNA: TGTGCCAGCAGTTACTCGCCTTTGACAGGGTACCAGCCCCAGCATTTT
J gene: TRBJ2-1; D gene: NA; V gene: TRBV3-1; clone size: NA; CDR3 protein: CASSHFPLSYNEQFF; CDR3 DNA: TGTGCCAGCAGCCACTTCCCTCTATCCTACAATGAGCAGTTCTTC
J gene: TRBJ2-1; D gene: NA; V gene: TRBV12-5; clone size: NA; CDR3 protein: CASGSHPSGGSHNEQFF; CDR3 DNA: TGTGCTAGTGGTTCCCACCCCAGTGGGGGGTCCCACAATGAGCAGTTCTTC
J gene: TRBJ2-7; D gene: NA; V gene: TRBV30; clone size: NA; CDR3 protein: CAWSVGVGRSYEQYF; CDR3 DNA: TGTGCCTGGAGTGTCGGTGTTGGCCGATCCTACGAGCAGTACTTC
J gene: TRBJ1-1; D gene: TRBD1; V gene: TRBV18; clone size: few; CDR3 protein: CASSPPRGLGNTEAFF; CDR3 DNA: TGTGCCAGCTCACCACCGAGGGGGCTTGGGAACACTGAAGCTTTCTTT
J gene: TRBJ1-5; D gene: NA; V gene: TRBV12-3/TRBV12-4; clone size: many; CDR3 protein: CASSFRAGNQPQHF; CDR3 DNA: TGTGCCAGCAGTTTTCGGGCAGGGAATCAGCCCCAGCATTTT
J gene: TRBJ2-2; D gene: NA; V gene: TRBV24-1; clone size: NA; CDR3 protein: CATSGSPGRLNTGELFF; CDR3 DNA: TGTGCCACCAGTGGTTCACCGGGACGCCTCAACACCGGGGAGCTGTTTTTT
J gene: TRBJ2-3; D gene: TRBD2; V gene: TRBV4-3; clone size: NA; CDR3 protein: CASSPSSPGLAASTDTQYF; CDR3 DNA: TGCGCCAGCTCTCCCTCTTCCCCGGGACTAGCGGCGAGCACAGATACGCAGTATTTT
J gene: TRBJ1-6; D gene: NA; V gene: TRBV30; clone size: few; CDR3 protein: CAWVNPPGPRDSPLHF; CDR3 DNA: TGTGCCTGGGTCAATCCACCCGGGCCCAGGGATTCACCCCTCCACTTT
J gene: TRBJ1-6; D gene: NA; V gene: TRBV7-6; clone size: few; CDR3 protein: CASSLAVFNSPLHF; CDR3 DNA: TGTGCCAGCAGCTTAGCCGTTTTTAATTCACCCCTCCACTTT
J gene: TRBJ2-3; D gene: NA; V gene: TRBV7-9; clone size: NA; CDR3 protein: CASRPEGSPSTDTQYF; CDR3 DNA: TGTGCCAGCAGGCCCGAGGGCAGCCCTAGCACAGATACGCAGTATTTT
J gene: TRBJ2-7; D gene: TRBD2; V gene: TRBV7-6; clone size: few; CDR3 protein: CASSPDGLAGDPYEQYF; CDR3 DNA: TGTGCCAGCAGCCCGGATGGACTAGCGGGAGACCCCTACGAGCAGTACTTC
J gene: TRBJ2-1; D gene: TRBD2; V gene: TRBV5-1; clone size: few; CDR3 protein: CASSKGTSGGDEQFF; CDR3 DNA: TGCGCCAGCAGCAAAGGGACTAGCGGGGGGGATGAGCAGTTCTTC
J gene: TRBJ2-3; D gene: TRBD1; V gene: TRBV12-3/TRBV12-4; clone size: NA; CDR3 protein: CASSRRQGADGAYTDTQYF; CDR3 DNA: TGTGCCAGCAGCCGAAGACAGGGGGCTGATGGGGCTTACACAGATACGCAGTATTTT
J gene: TRBJ2-1; D gene: NA; V gene: TRBV12-3/TRBV12-4; clone size: many; CDR3 protein: CASSLPDGYNEQFF; CDR3 DNA: TGTGCCAGCAGTCTACCAGACGGTTACAATGAGCAGTTCTTC
J gene: TRBJ2-7; D gene: NA; V gene: TRBV2; clone size: NA; CDR3 protein: CASHTDTYEQYF; CDR3 DNA: TGTGCCAGCCACACTGACACCTACGAGCAGTACTTC
J gene: TRBJ2-7; D gene: NA; V gene: TRBV5-1; clone size: many; CDR3 protein: CASSREGTYEQYF; CDR3 DNA: TGCGCCAGCAGTCGTGAGGGGACCTACGAGCAGTACTTC
J gene: TRBJ2-7; D gene: NA; V gene: TRBV7-2; clone size: NA; CDR3 protein: CASSLVELTYEQYF; CDR3 DNA: TGTGCCAGCAGCTTAGTTGAGCTTACCTACGAGCAGTACTTC
J gene: TRBJ2-2; D gene: TRBD1; V gene: TRBV6-2/TRBV6-3; clone size: NA; CDR3 protein: CASSFRRGPGELFF; CDR3 DNA: TGTGCCAGCAGTTTCCGCAGGGGGCCCGGGGAGCTGTTTTTT